This is a list of T cell receptor beta chains from one sample in a study of graft-versus-host responses after intestinal transplantation. Sequencing used immunoSEQ multiplex PCR; TCRdb keeps in-frame clones, though not all of them. This sample has about 39,000 clones, with over 85% found just once. The sequenced sample was PBMCs, obtained about nine months after transplant. These receptors all come from a human patient who received an intestinal transplant, so some T cells may come from the graft donor. Both conserved end residues are part of each CDR3. A D gene is named only where the DNA matches it firmly. Some rows mark clone size as missing; the rest say once, few, many or name a class of expanded clone.

V gene	clone size	J gene	D gene	CDR3 protein	CDR3 DNA
TRBV7-3	.	TRBJ2-3	.	CASSLSHTDTQYF	TGTGCCAGCAGCTTATCCCACACAGATACGCAGTATTTT
TRBV5-1	.	TRBJ2-3	TRBD2	CASSLVAGRSDTQYF	TGCGCCAGCAGCTTAGTAGCGGGGCGTTCAGATACGCAGTATTTT
TRBV16	once	TRBJ2-3	.	CASSQASVTDTQYF	TGTGCCAGCAGCCAGGCCTCCGTTACTGATACGCAGTATTTT
TRBV18	.	TRBJ2-3	.	CASSGPDATDTQYF	TGTGCCAGCTCCGGCCCGGATGCCACAGATACGCAGTATTTT
TRBV27	.	TRBJ2-3	.	CASTALSQDTQYF	TGTGCCAGCACCGCACTTAGCCAGGATACGCAGTATTTT
TRBV19	few	TRBJ1-5	.	CASSIQGRGNQPQHF	TGTGCCAGTAGTATACAGGGTAGGGGGAATCAGCCCCAGCATTTT
TRBV2	.	TRBJ1-1	TRBD1	CASSDRGRDTEAFF	TGTGCCAGCAGTGACAGGGGGAGGGACACTGAAGCTTTCTTT
TRBV5-4	once	TRBJ2-4	.	CASSPGGLAKNIQYF	TGTGCCAGCAGTCCCGGCGGCCTAGCCAAAAACATTCAGTACTTC
TRBV19	.	TRBJ2-1	.	CASKGGAANEQFF	TGTGCCAGTAAGGGGGGGGCCGCTAATGAGCAGTTCTTC
TRBV11-2	.	TRBJ1-2	.	CASSDIPGGNGYTF	TGTGCCAGCAGCGATATTCCTGGAGGGAACGGCTACACCTTC
TRBV6-5	.	TRBJ1-1	TRBD1	CASSPDRVEAFF	TGTGCCAGCAGCCCGGACAGGGTTGAAGCTTTCTTT
TRBV4-1	.	TRBJ2-7	TRBD2	CASSQEEGAGGFYEQYF	TGCGCCAGCAGCCAAGAAGAGGGTGCGGGGGGGTTCTACGAGCAGTACTTC
TRBV6-5	.	TRBJ2-5	.	CASSPTTVKEAQYF	TGTGCCAGCAGTCCTACGACAGTGAAAGAGGCCCAGTACTTC
TRBV27	.	TRBJ1-5	.	CASVRGEKPQHF	TGTGCCAGCGTCCGGGGGGAAAAGCCCCAGCATTTT
TRBV9	.	TRBJ1-2	TRBD1	CASSSRTGWSGYTF	TGTGCCAGCAGCTCTCGGACAGGGTGGAGTGGCTACACCTTC
TRBV6-6	once	TRBJ2-4	.	CASSHNEADRPYF	TGTGCCAGCAGCCATAACGAGGCGGACCGCCCGTACTTC
TRBV27	.	TRBJ2-7	TRBD1	CASSFGTGSYEQYF	TGTGCCAGCAGTTTTGGGACAGGGTCCTACGAGCAGTACTTC
TRBV5-4	.	TRBJ2-1	.	CASSPSYRAYEQFF	TGTGCCAGCAGCCCCTCCTACAGGGCCTATGAGCAGTTCTTC
TRBV13	.	TRBJ2-5	TRBD2	CASSRLATDPQYF	TGTGCCAGCAGCCGACTAGCGACAGATCCCCAGTACTTC
TRBV5-1	few	TRBJ2-5	TRBD2	CASSLGVRRRGYQETQYF	TGCGCCAGCAGCTTGGGGGTACGTCGGCGGGGGTACCAAGAGACCCAGTACTTC
TRBV9	.	TRBJ1-1	TRBD1	CASSSGGRNTEAFF	TGTGCCAGCAGCTCAGGGGGCAGGAACACTGAAGCTTTCTTT
TRBV27	.	TRBJ1-6	TRBD1	CASSLTGVGSPLHF	TGTGCCAGCAGCCTGACAGGGGTTGGTTCACCCCTCCACTTT
TRBV21-1	few	TRBJ1-1	.	CASSKDGGALDTEAFF	TGTGCCAGCAGCAAAGACGGCGGGGCGCTTGACACTGAAGCTTTCTTT
TRBV30	.	TRBJ1-6	.	CAWTPGVGQEVSPLHF	TGTGCCTGGACCCCAGGTGTCGGGCAGGAGGTCTCACCCCTCCACTTT
TRBV21-1	.	TRBJ1-1	.	CASGKVGGDGDTEAFF	TGTGCCAGCGGCAAAGTGGGGGGAGATGGCGACACTGAAGCTTTCTTT
TRBV15	.	TRBJ2-1	TRBD2	CATSRERGTSGDNEQFF	TGTGCCACCAGCAGAGAGCGCGGGACTAGCGGGGACAATGAGCAGTTCTTC
TRBV5-6	.	TRBJ1-6	TRBD1	CASSWGTGVYEPLHF	TGTGCCAGCAGCTGGGGGACAGGCGTGTATGAACCCCTCCACTTT
TRBV5-5	.	TRBJ2-5	TRBD2	CASRTLEGRDGTQYF	TGTGCCAGCAGAACACTGGAGGGGAGGGATGGGACCCAGTACTTC
TRBV6-5	.	TRBJ2-5	.	CASSYGETQYF	TGTGCCAGCAGTTACGGAGAGACCCAGTACTTC
TRBV7-9	.	TRBJ2-1	TRBD2	CASSLDSSGYNEQFF	TGTGCCAGCAGCCTCGATAGTAGCGGGTACAATGAGCAGTTCTTC
TRBV10-3	.	TRBJ1-5	.	CAISERTGNQPQHF	TGTGCCATCAGTGAAAGGACAGGCAATCAGCCCCAGCATTTT
TRBV4-2	few	TRBJ1-5	TRBD1	CASSHARGQNQPQHF	TGTGCCAGCAGCCACGCCAGGGGACAGAATCAGCCCCAGCATTTT
TRBV6-6	.	TRBJ2-7	.	CASSSYTRSYEQYF	TGTGCCAGCAGTTCCTACACCCGAAGTTACGAGCAGTACTTC
TRBV15	.	TRBJ1-2	.	CATSGLTATNYGYTF	TGTGCCACCAGCGGCCTTACTGCCACTAACTATGGCTACACCTTC
TRBV2	once	TRBJ2-7	.	CASSQGRLYEQYF	TGTGCCAGCTCGCAGGGGCGCTTATACGAGCAGTACTTC
TRBV27	.	TRBJ2-1	TRBD1	CASRPGTGPRNEQFF	TGTGCCAGCAGGCCTGGGACAGGGCCGAGGAATGAGCAGTTCTTC
TRBV5-1	.	TRBJ2-1	.	CASSLVGPSYNEQFF	TGCGCCAGCAGCTTGGTAGGGCCCTCCTACAATGAGCAGTTCTTC
TRBV9	.	TRBJ2-1	.	CASSVMDQRFF	TGTGCCAGCAGCGTTATGGACCAGAGGTTCTTC